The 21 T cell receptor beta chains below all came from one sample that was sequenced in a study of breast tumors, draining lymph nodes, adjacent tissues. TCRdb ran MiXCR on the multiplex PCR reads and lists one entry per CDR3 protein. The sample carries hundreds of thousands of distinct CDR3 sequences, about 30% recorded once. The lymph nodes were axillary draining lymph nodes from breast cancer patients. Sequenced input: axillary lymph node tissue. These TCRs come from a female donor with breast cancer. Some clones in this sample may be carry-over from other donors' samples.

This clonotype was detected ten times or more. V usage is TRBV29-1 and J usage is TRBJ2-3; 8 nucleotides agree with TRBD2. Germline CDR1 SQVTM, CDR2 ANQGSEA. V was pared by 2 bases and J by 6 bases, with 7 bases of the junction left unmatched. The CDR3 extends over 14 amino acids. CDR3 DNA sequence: TGCAGCGTTGAAAGCGGGAGAGTATTGGATACGCAGTATTTT. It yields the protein CSVESGRVLDTQYF.

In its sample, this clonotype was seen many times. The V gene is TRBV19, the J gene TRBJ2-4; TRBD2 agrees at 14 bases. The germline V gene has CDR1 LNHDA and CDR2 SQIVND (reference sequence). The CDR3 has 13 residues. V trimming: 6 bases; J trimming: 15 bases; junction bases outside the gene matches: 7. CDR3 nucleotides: TGTGCCAGTAGAAGTGGACTAGCGGGAGGTCCGTACTTC. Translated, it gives CASRSGLAGGPYF.

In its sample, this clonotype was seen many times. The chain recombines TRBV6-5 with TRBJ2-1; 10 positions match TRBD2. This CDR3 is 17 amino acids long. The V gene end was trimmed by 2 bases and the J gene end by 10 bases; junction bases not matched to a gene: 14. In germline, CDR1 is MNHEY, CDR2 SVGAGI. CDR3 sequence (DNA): TGTGCCAGCAGTTACGTGGGGCGGCTAGCGGGAGACCAGGAGCAGTTCTTC. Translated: CASSYVGRLAGDQEQFF.

This CDR3 is CSARPGLAGAGPYNEQFF. CDR3 coding DNA: TGCAGTGCCAGACCGGGACTAGCGGGAGCTGGTCCCTACAATGAGCAGTTCTTC. This sequence joins TRBV20-1 and TRBJ2-1; 14 bases agree with TRBD2. J was trimmed by 2 bases and V by 6 bases; bases with no gene match: 12. The CDR3 has 18 residues. CDR1 DFQATT and CDR2 SNEGSKA come from the germline V gene (reference sequence).

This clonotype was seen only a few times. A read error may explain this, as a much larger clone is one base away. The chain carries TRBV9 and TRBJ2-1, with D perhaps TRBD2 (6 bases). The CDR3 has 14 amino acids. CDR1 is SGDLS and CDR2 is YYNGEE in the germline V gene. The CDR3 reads CASSERGGRAEQSF. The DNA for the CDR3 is TGTGCCAGCAGCGAACGGGGAGGTCGGGCTGAGCAGTCCTTC.

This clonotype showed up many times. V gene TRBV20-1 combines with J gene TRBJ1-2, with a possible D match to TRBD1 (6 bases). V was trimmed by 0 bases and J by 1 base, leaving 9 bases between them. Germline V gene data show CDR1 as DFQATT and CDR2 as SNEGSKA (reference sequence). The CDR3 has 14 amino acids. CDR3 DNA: TGCAGTGCTAGAGAGCAGGGGCTTAACTATGGCTACACCTTC. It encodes CSAREQGLNYGYTF.

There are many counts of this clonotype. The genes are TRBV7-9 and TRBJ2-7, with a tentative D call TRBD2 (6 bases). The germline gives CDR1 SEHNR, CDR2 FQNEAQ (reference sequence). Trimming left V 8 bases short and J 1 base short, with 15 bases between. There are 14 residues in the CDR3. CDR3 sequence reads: CASGGTGTSYEQYF. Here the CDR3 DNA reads TGTGCCAGCGGTGGCACGGGGACTTCCTACGAGCAGTACTTC.

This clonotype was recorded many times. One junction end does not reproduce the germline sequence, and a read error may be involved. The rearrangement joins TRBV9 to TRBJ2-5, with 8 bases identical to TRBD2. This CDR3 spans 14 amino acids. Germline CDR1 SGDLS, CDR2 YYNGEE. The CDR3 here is CASSGREVGETQSF. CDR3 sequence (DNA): TGTGCCAGCAGCGGGCGGGAGGTGGGAGAGACCCAGTCCTTC. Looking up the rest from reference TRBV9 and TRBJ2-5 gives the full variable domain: DSGVTQTPKHLITATGQRVTLRCSPRSGDLSVYWYQQSLDQGLQFLIQYYNGEERAKGNILERFSAQQFPDLHSELNLSSLELGDSALYFCASSGREVGETQSFGPGTRLLVL.

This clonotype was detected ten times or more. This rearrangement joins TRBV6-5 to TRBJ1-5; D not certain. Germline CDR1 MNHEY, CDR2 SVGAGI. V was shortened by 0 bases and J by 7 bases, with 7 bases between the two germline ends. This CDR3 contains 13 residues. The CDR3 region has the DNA TGTGCCAGCAGTTACTCCCCGGACCAGCCCCAGCATTTT. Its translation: CASSYSPDQPQHF.

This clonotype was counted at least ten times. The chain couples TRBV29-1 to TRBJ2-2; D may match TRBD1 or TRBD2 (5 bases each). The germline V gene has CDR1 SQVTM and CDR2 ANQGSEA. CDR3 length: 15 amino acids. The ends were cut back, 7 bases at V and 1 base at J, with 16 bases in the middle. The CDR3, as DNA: TGCAGCGGGCTGCGCGAGGGGCAGAACACCGGGGAGCTGTTTTTT. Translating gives CSGLREGQNTGELFF.

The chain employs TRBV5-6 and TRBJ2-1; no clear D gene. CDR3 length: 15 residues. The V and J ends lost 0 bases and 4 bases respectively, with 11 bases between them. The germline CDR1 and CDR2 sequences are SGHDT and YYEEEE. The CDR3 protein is CASSLEQKAYNEQFF. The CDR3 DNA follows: TGTGCCAGCAGCTTGGAACAGAAAGCTTACAATGAGCAGTTCTTC.

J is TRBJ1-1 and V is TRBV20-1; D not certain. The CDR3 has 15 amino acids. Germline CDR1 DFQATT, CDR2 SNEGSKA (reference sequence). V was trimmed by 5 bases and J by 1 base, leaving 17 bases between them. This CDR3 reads CSAPILRASNTEAFF. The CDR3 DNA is TGCAGTGCTCCTATTTTGAGGGCTTCGAACACTGAAGCTTTCTTT.

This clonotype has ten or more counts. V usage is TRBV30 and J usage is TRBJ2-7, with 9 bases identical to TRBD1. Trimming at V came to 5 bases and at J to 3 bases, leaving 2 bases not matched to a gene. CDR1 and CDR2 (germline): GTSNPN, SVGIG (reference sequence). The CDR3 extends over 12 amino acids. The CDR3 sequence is CAWGQGRYEQYF. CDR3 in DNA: TGTGCCTGGGGACAGGGGCGCTACGAGCAGTACTTC.

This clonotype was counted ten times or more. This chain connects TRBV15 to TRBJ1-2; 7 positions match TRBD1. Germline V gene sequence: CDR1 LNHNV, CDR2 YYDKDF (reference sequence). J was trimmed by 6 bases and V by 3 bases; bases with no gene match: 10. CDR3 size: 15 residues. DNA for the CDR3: TGTGCCACCAGCAGGAGGTCGGGGCAGGGGGATGGCTACACCTTC. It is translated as CATSRRSGQGDGYTF.

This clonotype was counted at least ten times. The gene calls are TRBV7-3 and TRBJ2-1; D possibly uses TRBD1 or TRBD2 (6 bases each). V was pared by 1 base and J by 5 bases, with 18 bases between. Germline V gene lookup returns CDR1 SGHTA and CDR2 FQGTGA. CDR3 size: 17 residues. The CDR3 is CASSLRVRGAWDNEQFF. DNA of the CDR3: TGTGCCAGCAGCTTAAGAGTGAGGGGGGCTTGGGACAATGAGCAGTTCTTC.

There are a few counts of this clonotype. The CDR3 sequence is CSARVMGRGPNTEAFF. The CDR3 region has the DNA TGCAGTGCTAGAGTCATGGGGAGGGGGCCGAACACTGAAGCTTTCTTT. The chain has TRBV20-1 and TRBJ1-1; 7 bases are a match to TRBD1. J gave up 1 base and V 1 base, and 9 bases lay outside the gene matches. Germline CDR1 is DFQATT and CDR2 is SNEGSKA (reference sequence). The CDR3 runs to 16 residues.

CDR3 nucleotides: TGTGCCAGCAGTGAGACAGGGAGGGACACTGAAGCTTTCTTT. As protein: CASSETGRDTEAFF. The chain links TRBV6-6 to TRBJ1-1, with 7 nucleotides matching TRBD1. The CDR3 is 14 amino acids. J lost 3 bases, V lost 5 bases, and 6 bases had no gene match. Per germline, CDR1 MNHNY and CDR2 SVGAGI (reference sequence).

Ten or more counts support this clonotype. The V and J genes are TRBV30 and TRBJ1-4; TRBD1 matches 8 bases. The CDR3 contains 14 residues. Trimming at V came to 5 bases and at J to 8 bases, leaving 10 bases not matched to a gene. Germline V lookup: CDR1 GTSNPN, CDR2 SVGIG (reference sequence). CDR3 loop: CAWGQTGVREKLFF. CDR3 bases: TGTGCCTGGGGTCAGACAGGGGTTCGCGAAAAACTGTTTTTT.

The CDR3 sequence is CASSYEGNTEAFF. The DNA for the CDR3 is TGTGCCAGCAGTTACGAGGGGAACACTGAAGCTTTCTTT. The chain uses TRBV6-5 and TRBJ1-1; unclear D gene. Germline CDR1 and CDR2: MNHEY and SVGAGI. The CDR3 loop spans 13 amino acids. Trimming shortened V by 2 bases and J by 1 base, and 5 bases separated the two germline ends.

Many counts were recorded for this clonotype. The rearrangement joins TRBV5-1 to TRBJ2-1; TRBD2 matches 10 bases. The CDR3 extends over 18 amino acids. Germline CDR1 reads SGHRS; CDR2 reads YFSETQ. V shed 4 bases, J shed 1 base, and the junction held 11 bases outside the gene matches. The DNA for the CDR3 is TGCGCCAGCAGCCTCCGGGTAGCGGGAGGAAATTCCTACAATGAGCAGTTCTTC. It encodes CASSLRVAGGNSYNEQFF.

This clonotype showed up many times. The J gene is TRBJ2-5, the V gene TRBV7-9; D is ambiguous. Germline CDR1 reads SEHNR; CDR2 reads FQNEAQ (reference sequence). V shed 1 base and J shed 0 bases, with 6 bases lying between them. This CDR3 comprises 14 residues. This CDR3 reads CASSLVRNQETQYF. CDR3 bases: TGTGCCAGCAGCTTAGTGAGAAACCAAGAGACCCAGTACTTC.